These T cell receptor beta chains were read from a single sample in a study of tumor and adjacent non-tumor tissue in lung cancer. TCRdb processed the multiplex PCR reads anew with MiXCR; each CDR3 protein has one entry. The table records 60,000 or so distinct CDR3 sequences, about 61% of them present only once. Sequencing was carried out using distant non-tumor lung tissue. These receptors came from a man in his 70s with non-small cell lung cancer. Both conserved end residues are part of each CDR3. Each record gives: V gene, clone size, J gene, D gene, CDR3 protein, CDR3 DNA. D genes are given only for firm matches. Expanded clones get a size class; other rows say once, few or many, or leave the size out.

v_call: TRBV6-6
clone_size: NA
j_call: TRBJ2-2
d_call: TRBD1
cdr3_aa: CARQGANGELFF
cdr3_nt: TGTGCCAGGCAGGGGGCGAATGGGGAGCTGTTTTTT

v_call: TRBV6-1
clone_size: NA
j_call: TRBJ1-1
d_call: TRBD1
cdr3_aa: CASRRTGHTEAFF
cdr3_nt: TGTGCCAGCAGGAGGACAGGGCACACTGAAGCCTTCTTT

v_call: TRBV6-6
clone_size: NA
j_call: TRBJ1-1
d_call: NA
cdr3_aa: CASSGAGGNTKAFF
cdr3_nt: TGTGCCAGCAGTGGGGCCGGAGGGAACACTAAAGCTTTCTTC

v_call: TRBV5-5
clone_size: NA
j_call: TRBJ2-7
d_call: NA
cdr3_aa: CPSSLPLGYGQYF
cdr3_nt: TGTCCCAGCAGCTTGCCATTGGGCTACGGGCAGTACTTC

v_call: TRBV12-3/TRBV12-4
clone_size: many
j_call: TRBJ2-1
d_call: NA
cdr3_aa: CASSLQRGYNEQFF
cdr3_nt: TGTGCCAGCAGCCTACAGAGGGGGTACAATGAGCAGTTCTTC

v_call: TRBV2
clone_size: NA
j_call: TRBJ2-1
d_call: TRBD2
cdr3_aa: CTSVLAGGGNEQFF
cdr3_nt: TGTACCAGCGTACTAGCGGGAGGAGGGAATGAGCAGTTCTTC

v_call: TRBV4-2
clone_size: NA
j_call: TRBJ2-3
d_call: NA
cdr3_aa: CASSLVASATDTQYF
cdr3_nt: TGTGCCAGCAGCCTAGTAGCGTCGGCTACAGACACGCAGTATTTT

v_call: TRBV11-3
clone_size: NA
j_call: TRBJ2-4
d_call: NA
cdr3_aa: CASNLNARQVRNIQYF
cdr3_nt: TGTGCCAGCAACTTAAACGCGAGGCAAGTCAGAAACATTCAGTACTTC

v_call: TRBV7-8
clone_size: many
j_call: TRBJ2-4
d_call: NA
cdr3_aa: CASSLYPKNIQYF
cdr3_nt: TGTGCCAGCAGCTTATATCCCAAAAACATTCAGTACTTC

v_call: TRBV5-1
clone_size: NA
j_call: TRBJ2-7
d_call: NA
cdr3_aa: CASNINPGYEQCF
cdr3_nt: TGCGCCAGCAACATAAACCCCGGCTACGAGCAGTGCTTC

v_call: TRBV12-3/TRBV12-4
clone_size: NA
j_call: TRBJ1-2
d_call: NA
cdr3_aa: CASRAKGRGSTLNYCYTF
cdr3_nt: TGTGCCAGCAGGGCAAAGGGTCGGGGGAGTACGCTAAACTATTGCTACACCTTC

v_call: TRBV5-5
clone_size: NA
j_call: TRBJ2-3
d_call: NA
cdr3_aa: CASSLARRDAQYF
cdr3_nt: TGTGCCAGTAGCTTGGCACGGAGGGATGCGCAGTATTTT

v_call: TRBV5-6
clone_size: many
j_call: TRBJ2-5
d_call: NA
cdr3_aa: CASSLEGGETQYF
cdr3_nt: TGTGCCAGCAGCTTGGAGGGGGGGGAGACCCAGTACTTC

v_call: TRBV6-5
clone_size: many
j_call: TRBJ1-4
d_call: NA
cdr3_aa: CASSPPGGTRGKLFF
cdr3_nt: TGTGCCAGCAGTCCCCCCGGGGGGACACGCGGAAAACTGTTTTTT

v_call: TRBV28
clone_size: NA
j_call: TRBJ1-2
d_call: NA
cdr3_aa: CASRGLNYGCTF
cdr3_nt: TGTGCCAGCAGAGGGCTTAACTATGGCTGCACCTTC

v_call: TRBV6-1
clone_size: NA
j_call: TRBJ2-7
d_call: NA
cdr3_aa: CAGRDLRTGYEQYF
cdr3_nt: TGTGCCGGCAGGGATCTCAGAACAGGCTATGAGCAGTACTTC

v_call: TRBV6-1
clone_size: NA
j_call: TRBJ2-6
d_call: NA
cdr3_aa: CASSTEDGSGANVLAF
cdr3_nt: TGTGCAAGCAGTACCGAGGACGGCTCTGGGGCCAACGTCCTGGCTTTC

v_call: TRBV10-3
clone_size: NA
j_call: TRBJ2-7
d_call: NA
cdr3_aa: CATGKVKYEQYF
cdr3_nt: TGTGCTACCGGGAAGGTAAAGTACGAGCAGTATTTC

v_call: TRBV29-1
clone_size: many
j_call: TRBJ2-7
d_call: NA
cdr3_aa: CSAYLISRPSYEQYF
cdr3_nt: TGCAGCGCCTACTTGATTTCGCGGCCCTCCTACGAGCAGTACTTC

v_call: TRBV13
clone_size: NA
j_call: TRBJ2-3
d_call: NA
cdr3_aa: CASSLGHGTQYF
cdr3_nt: TGTGCCAGCAGCTTAGGCCATGGTACGCAGTATTTT

v_call: TRBV6-6
clone_size: many
j_call: TRBJ2-3
d_call: NA
cdr3_aa: CASSYSSVGGTDTQYF
cdr3_nt: TGTGCCAGCAGTTACTCTTCAGTCGGGGGCACAGATACGCAGTATTTT

v_call: TRBV28
clone_size: NA
j_call: TRBJ2-5
d_call: NA
cdr3_aa: CASSSRVFETQYF
cdr3_nt: TGTGCCAGCAGTTCCAGGGTGTTCGAGACCCAGTACTTC

v_call: TRBV7-9
clone_size: once
j_call: TRBJ1-1
d_call: NA
cdr3_aa: CASSTSQQGSSRDTEAFF
cdr3_nt: TGTGCCAGCAGCACGTCCCAACAGGGTAGTTCGAGGGACACTGAAGCTTTCTTT

v_call: TRBV10-2
clone_size: NA
j_call: TRBJ2-5
d_call: TRBD1
cdr3_aa: CASIRDRQETQYF
cdr3_nt: TGCGCTAGCATCCGGGACAGACAAGAGACCCAGTACTTC

v_call: TRBV10-3
clone_size: NA
j_call: TRBJ2-5
d_call: NA
cdr3_aa: CAISVRSQETLYF
cdr3_nt: TGTGCCATCAGTGTAAGAAGCCAAGAGACCCTGTACTTC

v_call: TRBV11-2
clone_size: many
j_call: TRBJ1-1
d_call: NA
cdr3_aa: CASSLGGVGTEAFF
cdr3_nt: TGTGCCAGCAGCTTAGGTGGGGTCGGCACTGAAGCTTTCTTT

v_call: TRBV29-1
clone_size: many
j_call: TRBJ2-1
d_call: NA
cdr3_aa: CSVSQGGINEQFF
cdr3_nt: TGCAGCGTTTCACAGGGTGGGATCAATGAGCAGTTCTTC

v_call: TRBV6-5
clone_size: few
j_call: TRBJ1-6
d_call: NA
cdr3_aa: CASSYDVPFRNSPLHF
cdr3_nt: TGTGCCAGCAGTTACGATGTGCCTTTTAGGAATTCACCCCTCCACTTT

v_call: TRBV6-2/TRBV6-3
clone_size: once
j_call: TRBJ1-2
d_call: NA
cdr3_aa: CASTPFATMNYGYIF
cdr3_nt: TGTGCCAGCACCCCGTTTGCAACCATGAACTATGGCTACATCTTC

v_call: TRBV11-2
clone_size: once
j_call: TRBJ2-7
d_call: NA
cdr3_aa: CASSLRGRSYEHYF
cdr3_nt: TGTGCCAGCAGCCTCCGGGGGAGAAGCTATGAGCACTACTTC

v_call: TRBV11-3
clone_size: few
j_call: TRBJ2-4
d_call: NA
cdr3_aa: CASCLNAGQAKNIQYF
cdr3_nt: TGTGCCAGCTGTTTAAACGCGGGGCAAGCCAAAAACATACAGTACTTC

v_call: TRBV28
clone_size: many
j_call: TRBJ1-5
d_call: NA
cdr3_aa: CASSPFSSGQPQHF
cdr3_nt: TGTGCCAGCAGTCCATTTAGCTCAGGTCAGCCCCAGCATTTT

v_call: TRBV29-1
clone_size: many
j_call: TRBJ1-3
d_call: TRBD1
cdr3_aa: CSVETRDRGSTIYF
cdr3_nt: TGCAGCGTTGAAACTAGAGACAGGGGTTCCACCATATATTTT

v_call: TRBV12-3/TRBV12-4
clone_size: many
j_call: TRBJ2-1
d_call: NA
cdr3_aa: CASSSPGGTHKNNEQFF
cdr3_nt: TGTGCCAGCAGTTCCCCCGGCGGGACACATAAAAACAATGAGCAGTTCTTC

v_call: TRBV29-1
clone_size: many
j_call: TRBJ2-5
d_call: NA
cdr3_aa: CSVNRDRGTSGPEETQYF
cdr3_nt: TGCAGCGTTAACCGGGACAGGGGGACTAGCGGGCCAGAAGAGACCCAGTACTTC

v_call: TRBV29-1
clone_size: many
j_call: TRBJ1-1
d_call: NA
cdr3_aa: CSALTGINTEAFF
cdr3_nt: TGCAGCGCCCTTACAGGGATCAACACTGAAGCTTTCTTT

v_call: TRBV7-2
clone_size: many
j_call: TRBJ2-5
d_call: NA
cdr3_aa: CASRTTSNRQETQYF
cdr3_nt: TGTGCCAGCAGGACCACCAGTAACAGGCAAGAGACCCAGTACTTC

v_call: TRBV6-1
clone_size: NA
j_call: TRBJ1-5
d_call: NA
cdr3_aa: CASGGTRSIGQPQHF
cdr3_nt: TGTGCCAGCGGGGGTACCAGGAGTATAGGTCAGCCCCAGCATTTT

v_call: TRBV28
clone_size: once
j_call: TRBJ2-4
d_call: NA
cdr3_aa: CASSFFAGQKLIGAKNIEYF
cdr3_nt: TGTGCCAGCAGTTTTTTCGCGGGACAGAAGTTAATTGGAGCCAAAAACATTGAGTACTTC

v_call: TRBV11-3
clone_size: NA
j_call: TRBJ2-3
d_call: TRBD1
cdr3_aa: CASSGDRGTDTQYF
cdr3_nt: TGTGCCAGCAGCGGCGACAGGGGTACAGATACGCAGTATTTT

v_call: TRBV29-1
clone_size: NA
j_call: TRBJ1-4
d_call: NA
cdr3_aa: CSVRRAEKLFF
cdr3_nt: TGCAGCGTTCGGCGGGCTGAAAAACTGTTCTTT

v_call: TRBV20-1
clone_size: NA
j_call: TRBJ1-5
d_call: TRBD1
cdr3_aa: CSARADRSKRPYSNQPQHF
cdr3_nt: TGCAGTGCTAGGGCGGACAGGTCCAAGAGGCCTTATAGCAATCAGCCCCAGCATTTT

v_call: TRBV7-9
clone_size: NA
j_call: TRBJ2-7
d_call: NA
cdr3_aa: CVSSLSPARGGSYEQYF
cdr3_nt: TGTGTCAGCAGCTTAAGCCCCGCACGGGGAGGATCCTACGAGCAGTACTTC

v_call: TRBV6-5
clone_size: NA
j_call: TRBJ2-2
d_call: TRBD1
cdr3_aa: CASRFSGTGVYAGELFF
cdr3_nt: TGTGCCAGCAGGTTTTCCGGGACAGGGGTGTACGCCGGGGAGCTGTTTTTC

v_call: TRBV7-9
clone_size: few
j_call: TRBJ2-5
d_call: NA
cdr3_aa: CASSLGAAVGTQYF
cdr3_nt: TGTGCCAGCAGCTTAGGGGCAGCTGTGGGGACCCAGTACTTC

v_call: TRBV27
clone_size: few
j_call: TRBJ2-1
d_call: TRBD2
cdr3_aa: CASSLLSSGAINEQFF
cdr3_nt: TGTGCCAGCAGTTTACTTTCTAGCGGGGCGATCAATGAGCAGTTCTTC

v_call: TRBV11-2
clone_size: NA
j_call: TRBJ2-2
d_call: NA
cdr3_aa: CARSIQGTLFAGELFF
cdr3_nt: TGTGCCAGGAGCATACAGGGAACGTTGTTCGCCGGGGAGCTGTTTTTT

v_call: TRBV13
clone_size: many
j_call: TRBJ2-5
d_call: NA
cdr3_aa: CASSSKRLQETQYF
cdr3_nt: TGTGCCAGCAGCTCCAAGCGGCTCCAAGAGACCCAGTACTTC

v_call: TRBV20-1
clone_size: NA
j_call: TRBJ2-5
d_call: TRBD1
cdr3_aa: CNARDRGGKETQYF
cdr3_nt: TGCAATGCTAGGGACAGGGGGGGGAAAGAGACCCAGTACTTC

v_call: TRBV28
clone_size: NA
j_call: TRBJ2-3
d_call: TRBD2
cdr3_aa: CASYGGGTDTQYF
cdr3_nt: TGCGCCAGCTATGGGGGGGGCACAGATACGCAGTATTTT

v_call: TRBV30
clone_size: NA
j_call: TRBJ2-3
d_call: NA
cdr3_aa: CTWIRDRGTDTQYF
cdr3_nt: TGTACCTGGATCCGGGACCGAGGCACAGATACGCAGTATTTT

v_call: TRBV11-1
clone_size: NA
j_call: TRBJ2-1
d_call: NA
cdr3_aa: CANIRSRELGEQFF
cdr3_nt: TGTGCCAACATAAGAAGCAGGGAGTTAGGGGAGCAGTTCTTC

v_call: TRBV25-1
clone_size: few
j_call: TRBJ1-4
d_call: NA
cdr3_aa: CASSEWGGNEKLFF
cdr3_nt: TGTGCCAGCAGTGAATGGGGAGGAAATGAAAAACTGTTTTTT

v_call: TRBV6-1
clone_size: NA
j_call: TRBJ1-2
d_call: NA
cdr3_aa: CASGALSCGYTF
cdr3_nt: TGTGCCAGCGGTGCCTTATCCTGTGGCTACACCTTC

v_call: TRBV5-1
clone_size: many
j_call: TRBJ2-7
d_call: NA
cdr3_aa: CASSLGQASEQYF
cdr3_nt: TGCGCCAGCAGCTTGGGACAGGCGTCCGAGCAGTACTTC

v_call: TRBV6-4
clone_size: few
j_call: TRBJ2-2
d_call: NA
cdr3_aa: CASSDSFTGELFF
cdr3_nt: TGTGCCAGCAGTGACTCCTTCACCGGGGAGCTGTTTTTT

v_call: TRBV5-1
clone_size: NA
j_call: TRBJ2-7
d_call: NA
cdr3_aa: CASSLRAGDPYEQYF
cdr3_nt: TGCGCCAGCAGCTTGCGAGCGGGTGACCCGTACGAGCAGTACTTT

v_call: TRBV6-1
clone_size: many
j_call: TRBJ2-3
d_call: NA
cdr3_aa: CASDRRLTDTQYF
cdr3_nt: TGTGCCAGCGACCGTCGGCTCACAGATACGCAGTATTTT

v_call: TRBV30
clone_size: many
j_call: TRBJ2-1
d_call: NA
cdr3_aa: CAWSGQGYNEQFF
cdr3_nt: TGTGCCTGGAGTGGGCAGGGCTACAATGAGCAGTTCTTC